Shown below are 5 T cell receptor beta chains from a single sample sequenced in a study of CXCR3-negative and CXCR3-positive naive CD8 T cells. Study conclusions and caveats: CXCR3-positive naive cells had TRB CDR3s that were more hydrophobic than CXCR3-negative naive cells had.

Antigens for these TCRs are unknown. UMI-labeled 5' RACE TRB cDNA libraries were prepared from the cells. After re-calling the 5' RACE reads, TCRdb lists one entry per CDR3 protein, DNA absent. Seen in this sample are about 98,000 distinct CDR3 sequences; the ten most common clones hold around 0.99%. Sequencing input: naive CXCR3+ CD8+ T cells from blood. Subset specified: CD45RO-CCR7+CD27+CD95- naive CD8+ T cells expressing CXCR3 (TNR3+). These receptors originate from a human donor in good health. Some clones in this sample may be carry-over from other donors' samples.

This chain joins TRBV19 and TRBJ1-1. Germline values: CDR1 LNHDA, CDR2 SQIVND (reference sequence). There are 15 residues in the CDR3. The CDR3: CASSLYSRGNTEAFF.

The chain carries TRBV9 and TRBJ2-1. Per germline, CDR1 SGDLS and CDR2 YYNGEE. This CDR3 is built from 16 residues. The CDR3 spells CASSEDPTRSYNEQFF.

The chain joins TRBV11-1 to TRBJ1-1; the D call of TRBD1 rests on TCRdb alone, since no DNA is present to check it. This CDR3 has 14 amino acids. Germline CDR1 SGHAT, CDR2 FQDESV (reference sequence). The CDR3 loop reads CASSERQGGTEAFF.

The chain recombines TRBV28 with TRBJ2-7. The CDR3 has 15 residues. The V gene's germline CDR1 is MDHEN and CDR2 SYDVKM. CDR3 residues: CASSYGGTGSYEQYF.

The chain carries TRBV5-5 and TRBJ2-7; there is no DNA to check the TCRdb D call of TRBD1. Germline CDR1 SGHKS, CDR2 YYEKEE (reference sequence). This CDR3 comprises 13 residues. CDR3 sequence reads: CASSWGQGYEQYF.